A selection of T cell receptor beta chains follows, all from one sample in a study of regulatory T cells in long-lasting Graves disease. TCRdb redid the calling of the multiplex PCR reads with MiXCR, one entry per CDR3 protein. The profile shows 350,000 to 500,000 distinct CDR3 sequences, 21% of them singletons. The input for sequencing was peripheral blood mononuclear cells (PBMCs), taken when the disease was refractory, from a patient treated with antithyroid drugs. All receptors come from a female donor with Graves disease. Both conserved end residues are part of each CDR3. A D gene is named only where the DNA matches it firmly. The size entry is marked missing in some rows and otherwise reads once, few, many or a size class.

j_gene: TRBJ2-7; d_gene: TRBD1; v_gene: TRBV18; abundance: -; CDR3nt: TGTGCCAGCTCACCCGGACAGGCGAGAGGAAACAGGGGGTACGAGCAGTACTTC; CDR3aa: CASSPGQARGNRGYEQYF
j_gene: TRBJ1-1; d_gene: -; v_gene: TRBV2; abundance: many; CDR3nt: TGTGCCAGCAGTGAAGTACAGACTAACACTGAAGCTTTCTTT; CDR3aa: CASSEVQTNTEAFF
j_gene: TRBJ1-1; d_gene: -; v_gene: TRBV24-1; abundance: many; CDR3nt: TGTGCCACCAGTGCCAACATGAACACTGAAGCTTTCTTT; CDR3aa: CATSANMNTEAFF
j_gene: TRBJ1-6; d_gene: TRBD1; v_gene: TRBV9; abundance: many; CDR3nt: TGTGCCAGCAGCGCGACCGGGACAGGGGGCTTTTCACCCCTCCACTTT; CDR3aa: CASSATGTGGFSPLHF
j_gene: TRBJ1-2; d_gene: -; v_gene: TRBV6-1; abundance: many; CDR3nt: TGTGCCAGCAGTGATCAGGGATCGGGCGAAGGCTACACCTTC; CDR3aa: CASSDQGSGEGYTF
j_gene: TRBJ2-3; d_gene: -; v_gene: TRBV2; abundance: -; CDR3nt: TGTGCCAGCATCACTGAGGCCGGTAGCACAGATACGCAGTATTTT; CDR3aa: CASITEAGSTDTQYF
j_gene: TRBJ2-2; d_gene: TRBD2; v_gene: TRBV12-3/TRBV12-4; abundance: few; CDR3nt: TGTGCCAGCAGCAGGGGACTAGCGCAAACGAACACCGGGGAGCTGTTTTTT; CDR3aa: CASSRGLAQTNTGELFF
j_gene: TRBJ1-1; d_gene: -; v_gene: TRBV20-1; abundance: -; CDR3nt: TGCAGTGCTGCCAAGGGCTTCTCTGGGAACACTGAAGCTTTCTTT; CDR3aa: CSAAKGFSGNTEAFF
j_gene: TRBJ2-5; d_gene: -; v_gene: TRBV7-9; abundance: many; CDR3nt: TGTGCCAGCAGCTTAGCATCAGGGAAGGAGACCCAGTACTTC; CDR3aa: CASSLASGKETQYF
j_gene: TRBJ2-7; d_gene: -; v_gene: TRBV2; abundance: many; CDR3nt: TGTGCCAGCGGGGGTTCCTCCTACGAGCAGTACTTC; CDR3aa: CASGGSSYEQYF
j_gene: TRBJ2-1; d_gene: TRBD2; v_gene: TRBV13; abundance: -; CDR3nt: TGTGCCAGCAATCAGGGGACTAGCGGGCCCCCTTACAATGAGCAGTTCTTC; CDR3aa: CASNQGTSGPPYNEQFF
j_gene: TRBJ2-5; d_gene: TRBD1; v_gene: TRBV19; abundance: many; CDR3nt: TGTGCCAGTAGTACCGACAGGGGAAGCCAAGAGACCCAGTACTTC; CDR3aa: CASSTDRGSQETQYF
j_gene: TRBJ2-2; d_gene: -; v_gene: TRBV7-9; abundance: few; CDR3nt: TGTGCCAGCAGCTCTGGGTTGACCACCGGGGAGCTGTTTTTT; CDR3aa: CASSSGLTTGELFF
j_gene: TRBJ1-2; d_gene: -; v_gene: TRBV6-1; abundance: many; CDR3nt: TGTGCCAGCAGGCGCCGTGGGGGCACTAACTATGGCTACACCTTC; CDR3aa: CASRRRGGTNYGYTF
j_gene: TRBJ1-1; d_gene: -; v_gene: TRBV5-1; abundance: few; CDR3nt: TGCGCCAGCAGCCCGGACCTCCCCCCGGGGAACACTGAAGCTTTCTTT; CDR3aa: CASSPDLPPGNTEAFF
j_gene: TRBJ1-2; d_gene: -; v_gene: TRBV20-1; abundance: many; CDR3nt: TGCAGTGCAGACCGGGCTAGTGACTATGGCTACACCTTC; CDR3aa: CSADRASDYGYTF
j_gene: TRBJ2-7; d_gene: -; v_gene: TRBV2; abundance: many; CDR3nt: TGTGCCAGCAGAGATGCTCCGGACAGTCTCTACGAGCAGTACTTC; CDR3aa: CASRDAPDSLYEQYF
j_gene: TRBJ1-1; d_gene: -; v_gene: TRBV28; abundance: -; CDR3nt: TGTGCCAGCAGTTCGGGTTCCGGTAAGGCGTCCACTGAAGCTTTCTTT; CDR3aa: CASSSGSGKASTEAFF
j_gene: TRBJ2-3; d_gene: -; v_gene: TRBV25-1; abundance: -; CDR3nt: TGTGCCAGCAGTGAATTAGGAGCCCGTTTAACAGATACGCAGTATTTT; CDR3aa: CASSELGARLTDTQYF
j_gene: TRBJ2-1; d_gene: TRBD2; v_gene: TRBV27; abundance: -; CDR3nt: TGTGCCAGCAGTCGGACTAGCCTCAATGAGCAGTTCTTC; CDR3aa: CASSRTSLNEQFF
j_gene: TRBJ2-3; d_gene: -; v_gene: TRBV20-1; abundance: -; CDR3nt: TGCAGTGCTAGAGATGGGGTTAAGGGGGTAGATACGCAGTATTTT; CDR3aa: CSARDGVKGVDTQYF
j_gene: TRBJ2-5; d_gene: TRBD2; v_gene: TRBV12-3/TRBV12-4; abundance: many; CDR3nt: TGTGCCAGCAGTTCCCCGGGACTAGCGGAAGAGACCCAGTACTTC; CDR3aa: CASSSPGLAEETQYF